These 26 T cell receptor beta chains share one sample of origin, sequenced in a study of shared clonotypes between healthy human individuals. The protocol was immunoSEQ multiplex PCR, while the TCRdb copy is restricted to in-frame clones and leaves out a portion. The table has roughly 530,000 clones, about 95% seen once; the top ten hold about 0.054%. The sample comprised naive CD4+ T cells sorted from blood. Subset meaning: CD45RA+ positively selected. The receptors originated from a woman aged 25-40 years in good health.

The V gene is TRBV5-5, the J gene TRBJ2-7, with 7 bases fitting TRBD1. The CDR3 length is 16 residues. Germline loops: CDR1 SGHKS, CDR2 YYEKEE (reference sequence). V gave up 2 bases and J gave up 3 bases; unmatched junction bases: 11. The CDR3, as DNA: TGTGCCAGCAGCTTATTCCTCGGACAGGTTCTCTACGAGCAGTACTTC. It is translated as CASSLFLGQVLYEQYF.

The rearrangement uses TRBV30 and TRBJ1-1; a possible D gene is TRBD1 (5 bases). Germline V CDR1 and CDR2: GTSNPN, SVGIG (reference sequence). Trimming removed 0 bases from V and 5 bases from J, with 16 bases in between. The CDR3 has 15 residues. CDR3 DNA: TGTGCCTGGAGTGTACGGGTCGGAAAGGGGACTGAAGCTTTCTTT. It yields the protein CAWSVRVGKGTEAFF.

This clone was seen just once. This rearrangement joins TRBV28 to TRBJ2-7; a weak D match, TRBD1 (5 bases). Between the trimmed V and J ends, which lost 5 bases and 5 bases, there was a span of 13 bases. The CDR3 totals 13 residues. Germline values: CDR1 MDHEN, CDR2 SYDVKM. The CDR3 loop is CASSPTVQDEQYF. The DNA of the CDR3 is TGTGCCAGCAGTCCGACAGTGCAGGACGAGCAGTACTTC.

The V gene is TRBV5-1, the J gene TRBJ2-7; 8 bases are shared with TRBD2. From germline, CDR1 is SGHRS and CDR2 YFSETQ. The CDR3 runs to 15 residues. The V gene end was trimmed by 4 bases and the J gene end by 8 bases; junction bases not matched to a gene: 14. The CDR3, as DNA: TGCGCCAGCAGCGATGGAGAACTAGCGGTCGCCAAGCAGTACTTC. Translation gives CASSDGELAVAKQYF.

J is TRBJ2-7 and V is TRBV2; no clear D gene. Germline CDR1 reads SNHLY; CDR2 reads FYNNEI. This CDR3 comprises 12 residues. V was trimmed by 11 bases and J by 4 bases, leaving 15 bases between them. CDR3 coding DNA: TGTGCCGGCAAGGAAGGGAATTACGAGCAGTACTTC. The encoded protein is CAGKEGNYEQYF.

This chain connects TRBV28 to TRBJ2-3; D remains unclear. Trimming pared 3 bases from V and 7 bases from J, leaving 11 bases between. The germline V gene has CDR1 MDHEN and CDR2 SYDVKM. This CDR3 region has 13 residues. CDR3: CASSFVHSNTQYF. In DNA, the CDR3 is TGTGCCAGCAGTTTTGTCCATTCTAATACGCAGTATTTT.

The chain couples TRBV30 to TRBJ1-1; D unresolved. The germline gives CDR1 GTSNPN, CDR2 SVGIG (reference sequence). CDR3 length: 11 residues. V gave up 0 bases and J gave up 6 bases, with 5 bases separating them. The CDR3 region has the DNA TGTGCCTGGAGTGTACCCTCTGAAGCTTTCTTT. Its translation is CAWSVPSEAFF.

The chain carries TRBV27 and TRBJ1-4, with a possible D match to TRBD1 (5 bases). V lost 1 base, J lost 3 bases, and 6 bases lay in between. CDR1 and CDR2 from the germline V gene are MNHEY and SMNVEV (reference sequence). There are 14 residues in the CDR3. The CDR3 sequence is CASSLWGPNEKLFF. DNA for the CDR3: TGTGCCAGCAGTTTATGGGGACCTAATGAAAAACTGTTTTTT.

V gene TRBV6-6 combines with J gene TRBJ2-7, with D possibly matching TRBD2 (6 bases). From germline, CDR1 is MNHNY and CDR2 SVGAGI (reference sequence). CDR3 size: 14 residues. The germline V and J ends were trimmed by 6 bases and 1 base, with 13 bases remaining between them. CDR3 amino acids: CASRQGLNSYEQYF. The DNA of the CDR3 is TGTGCCAGCAGGCAGGGACTCAATTCCTACGAGCAGTACTTC.

This CDR3 is CASSYRSGSGGNTIYF. The CDR3 DNA reads TGTGCCAGCAGTTACCGCAGTGGGAGTGGTGGAAACACCATATATTTT. The chain links TRBV6-5 to TRBJ1-3; D remains ambiguous. V was pared by 2 bases and J by 3 bases, with 14 bases between. CDR1 is MNHEY and CDR2 is SVGAGI in the germline V gene. CDR3 length equals 16 residues.

This sequence joins TRBV28 and TRBJ2-2; 14 bases align to TRBD2. Germline V gene lookup returns CDR1 MDHEN and CDR2 SYDVKM. This CDR3 is built from 17 residues. Germline trimming cut 5 bases from V and 4 bases from J; bases unmatched to any gene: 6. The chain's CDR3 is CASSPTSGRVGTGELFF. The CDR3 region has the DNA TGTGCCAGCAGTCCGACTAGCGGGAGGGTAGGCACCGGGGAGCTGTTTTTT.

The V and J genes are TRBV9 and TRBJ1-4; D is perhaps TRBD1 (5 bases). CDR3 length: 14 residues. The V end lost 4 bases, the J end lost 2 bases, and 9 bases lay between the germline ends. Germline V gene lookup returns CDR1 SGDLS and CDR2 YYNGEE. CDR3 sequence (DNA): TGTGCCAGCAGCCCCAGGGTTACTAATGAAAAACTGTTTTTT. This codes for CASSPRVTNEKLFF.

CDR3 region: CASSFGLLSPYEQYF. The CDR3 DNA is TGTGCCAGCAGTTTCGGACTGCTCAGCCCCTACGAGCAGTACTTC. The V call is TRBV28, the J call TRBJ2-7; possibly TRBD2 for D (5 bases). Trimming left V 3 bases short and J 2 bases short, with 14 bases between. The CDR3 covers 15 residues. In germline, CDR1 is MDHEN, CDR2 SYDVKM.

V is TRBV19 and J is TRBJ2-1, with D uncertain. Trimming left V 3 bases short and J 11 bases short, with 14 bases between. The CDR3 runs 13 residues. Germline lookup yields CDR1 LNHDA and CDR2 SQIVND (reference sequence). CDR3 bases: TGTGCCAGTAGTATCGGCTCCCCGGTCAAGCAGTTCTTC. Translated: CASSIGSPVKQFF.

This chain connects TRBV10-3 to TRBJ2-7, with 9 bases matching TRBD1. Trimming cost V 2 bases and J 3 bases; bases outside gene matches: 2. CDR1 and CDR2 from the germline V gene are ENHRY and SYGVKD. The CDR3 spans 14 residues. The CDR3 bases are TGTGCCATCAGTGAGGGGACAGGGATCTACGAGCAGTACTTC. It yields the protein CAISEGTGIYEQYF.

This chain links TRBV4-1 with TRBJ2-2; either TRBD1 or TRBD2 may supply D (5 bases each). V lost 0 bases to trimming and J lost 4 bases, with 18 bases between them. Germline V gives CDR1 MGHRA, CDR2 YSYEKL. This CDR3 has 18 amino acids. CDR3 nucleotides: TGCGCCAGCAGCCAAGATGGGGGTGGGGCTGGCGGCACCGGGGAGCTGTTTTTT. Amino acid sequence: CASSQDGGGAGGTGELFF.

The chain links TRBV7-9 to TRBJ1-1, with a weak D call TRBD1 (5 bases). The length of the CDR3 is 15 residues. Trimming removed 5 bases at V and 3 bases at J, with 16 bases between. The germline V gene has CDR1 SEHNR and CDR2 FQNEAQ (reference sequence). CDR3 sequence: CASSPLGGWYTEAFF. The CDR3 coding sequence is TGTGCCAGCAGCCCTTTGGGGGGGTGGTACACTGAAGCTTTCTTT.

The gene calls are TRBV9 and TRBJ2-5, with 9 bases that match TRBD2. This CDR3 contains 14 residues. The junction had 3 bases not matched to a gene; V was cut back by 4 bases and J by 2 bases. In germline, CDR1 is SGDLS, CDR2 YYNGEE. The CDR3 bases are TGTGCCAGCAGCATCGGACTAGCGCAAGAGACCCAGTACTTC. Its protein is CASSIGLAQETQYF.

J is TRBJ2-3 and V is TRBV19, with 8 positions matching TRBD2. V shed 5 bases and J 4 bases; nucleotides not matched to a gene: 11. The V gene's germline CDR1 is LNHDA and CDR2 SQIVND (reference sequence). The CDR3 loop spans 16 amino acids. CDR3 loop: CASSPRGGIRSDTQYF. CDR3 in DNA: TGTGCCAGTAGTCCCCGGGGGGGGATACGCTCAGATACGCAGTATTTT.

The chain has TRBV29-1 and TRBJ2-7; D call uncertain. V was shortened by 4 bases and J by 0 bases, with 10 bases between the two germline ends. From germline, CDR1 is SQVTM and CDR2 ANQGSEA. The CDR3 has 13 residues. CDR3 DNA sequence: TGCAGCGTTGGTTTGGGATCCTCCTACGAGCAGTACTTC. Its translation: CSVGLGSSYEQYF.

The CDR3 region has the DNA TGCGCCAGCAGCCGGGGGACAGGGGTTACAGATACGCAGTATTTT. It codes for CASSRGTGVTDTQYF. The chain combines TRBV5-1 with TRBJ2-3; TRBD1 matches at 10 bases. Germline CDR1 and CDR2: SGHRS and YFSETQ. The CDR3 has 15 residues. Trimming took 4 bases from V and 3 from J; bases not matched to a gene: 5.

This chain joins TRBV11-2 and TRBJ2-7; 8 nucleotides match TRBD1. J lost 3 bases, V lost 2 bases, and 3 bases had no gene match. Germline assignment: CDR1 SGHAT and CDR2 FQNNGV. The CDR3 extends over 14 amino acids. In DNA, the CDR3 is TGTGCCAGCAGCTTAAGGGACAGGAGCTACGAGCAGTACTTC. This translates into CASSLRDRSYEQYF.

The V and J genes are TRBV5-1 and TRBJ1-2; 9 bases align to TRBD1. V lost 4 bases to trimming and J lost 4 bases; unmatched junction nucleotides: 5. The CDR3 length is 14 residues. Germline-derived CDR1 and CDR2 are SGHRS and YFSETQ. The CDR3 sequence: CASSPQGASYGYTF. The CDR3 DNA follows: TGCGCCAGCAGCCCACAGGGGGCGAGCTATGGCTACACCTTC.

CDR3 residues: CASSRQIEQFF. DNA of the CDR3: TGTGCCAGTAGTCGCCAGATTGAGCAGTTCTTC. This chain uses TRBV19 with TRBJ2-1; D gene uncertain. The CDR3 extends over 11 amino acids. From germline, CDR1 is LNHDA and CDR2 SQIVND (reference sequence). V lost 5 bases and J 9 bases, leaving 8 bases between the germline ends.

V is TRBV5-5 and J is TRBJ2-1; 8 bases align to TRBD2. This CDR3 is built from 15 residues. V shed 4 bases, J shed 10 bases, and the junction held 13 bases outside the gene matches. Germline CDR1 reads SGHKS; CDR2 reads YYEKEE (reference sequence). CDR3 nucleotides: TGTGCCAGCAGCCTTAGCGGGGCCCCCACGCGGGAGCAGTTCTTC. It is translated as CASSLSGAPTREQFF.

Note on this clone: Other DNA sequences in the same sample also yield this CDR3. The rearrangement links TRBV28 to TRBJ2-3; D gene ambiguous. Germline V gene lookup returns CDR1 MDHEN and CDR2 SYDVKM. This CDR3 has 14 amino acids. The V and J ends lost 2 bases and 1 base respectively, with 7 bases between them. Written as DNA, the CDR3 is TGTGCCAGCAGTTTAGCTGGGGGCACAGATACGCAGTATTTT. It specifies CASSLAGGTDTQYF.